A single TCR beta chain is shown here with its context. Antigen unknown. Primers for the PCR totalled 60 Vbeta and 13 Jbeta. Sequenced by immunoSEQ multiplex PCR; TCRdb stores in-frame clones only, minus some. The sample has 150,000 to 250,000 clones; around 79% are singletons. This sample is drawn from a study of cytomegalovirus exposure and HLA in healthy donors. The overall study: An early data release held tens of millions of unique TCRs from HLA-typed donors.

General study points: Many donors shared some public TCRs, even though most TCR sequences were rare.

This CDR3 contains 17 residues. V shed 4 bases, J shed 4 bases, and the junction held 13 bases outside the gene matches. The germline gives CDR1 SGHTA, CDR2 FQGNSA. Among the donors, all were healthy bone marrow donors. Specimen: PBMCs. The receptor was derived from a girl between 10 and 17 years old in good health and CMV-seropositive. The chain links TRBV7-2 to TRBJ1-2; 9 bases are shared with TRBD1. The CDR3 sequence: CASSSLPTGQGSYGYTF. CDR3 in DNA: TGTGCCAGCAGCTCCTTGCCGACGGGACAGGGAAGCTATGGCTACACCTTC.